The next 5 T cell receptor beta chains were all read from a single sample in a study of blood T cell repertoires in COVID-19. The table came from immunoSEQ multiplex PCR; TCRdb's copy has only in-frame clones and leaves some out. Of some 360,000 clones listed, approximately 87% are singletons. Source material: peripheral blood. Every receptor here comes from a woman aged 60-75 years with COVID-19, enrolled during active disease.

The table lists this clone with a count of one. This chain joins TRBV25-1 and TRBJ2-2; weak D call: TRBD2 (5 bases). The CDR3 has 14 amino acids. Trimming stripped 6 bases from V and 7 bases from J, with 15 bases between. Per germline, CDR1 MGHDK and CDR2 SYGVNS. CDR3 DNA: TGTGCCAGCAGACGGAGTGGAGGACTCGGGGAGCTGTTTTTT. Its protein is CASRRSGGLGELFF.

The DNA for the CDR3 is TGTGCCAGCAGCCAAGTGAACAGGGTTGGGGACACCATATATTTT. Residues: CASSQVNRVGDTIYF. This sequence joins TRBV3-1 (or the pseudogene TRBV3-2) and TRBJ1-3; weak D call: TRBD1 (6 bases). CDR3 length: 15 amino acids. V was shortened by 1 base and J by 8 bases, with 15 bases between the two germline ends. Germline values: CDR1 LGHDT, CDR2 YNNKEL (reference sequence).

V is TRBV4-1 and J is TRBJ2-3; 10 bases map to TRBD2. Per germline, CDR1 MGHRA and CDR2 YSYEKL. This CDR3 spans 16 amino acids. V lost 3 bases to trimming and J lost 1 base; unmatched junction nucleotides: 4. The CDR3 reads CASSQETSGRTDTQYF. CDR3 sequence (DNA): TGCGCCAGCAGCCAGGAGACTAGCGGGCGCACAGATACGCAGTATTTT.

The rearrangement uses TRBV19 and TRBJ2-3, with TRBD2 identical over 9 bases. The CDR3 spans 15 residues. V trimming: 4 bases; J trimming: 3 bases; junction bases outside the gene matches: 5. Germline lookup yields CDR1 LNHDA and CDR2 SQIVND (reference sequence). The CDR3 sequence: CASSKRGALTDTQYF. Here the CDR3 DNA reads TGTGCCAGTAGTAAGCGGGGGGCCCTAACAGATACGCAGTATTTT.

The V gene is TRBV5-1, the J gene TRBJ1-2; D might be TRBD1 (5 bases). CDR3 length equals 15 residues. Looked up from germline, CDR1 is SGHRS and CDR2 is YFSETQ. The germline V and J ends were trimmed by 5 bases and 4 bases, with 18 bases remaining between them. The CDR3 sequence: CASRPDPTAAYGYTF. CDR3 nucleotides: TGCGCCAGCAGACCGGACCCGACAGCAGCCTATGGCTACACCTTC.